One and the same sample provided the 5 T cell receptor beta chains below, sequenced in a study of CD8 T cells in ankylosing spondylitis. Study results and limitations: About 8 highly homologous variants made up a TCR beta motif that seemed to typify ankylosing spondylitis blood.

TCRdb reanalysed the 5' RACE reads using MiXCR and keeps one entry per CDR3 protein. Of about 440,000 distinct CDR3 sequences listed, under 20% were seen once; the top ten hold 0.95% to 1.1%. The antigens for these receptors are not known. Sample: blood, either unsorted or a sorted T cell fraction (not recorded which). The receptors stem from a male donor with ankylosing spondylitis.

This clonotype was counted ten times or more. This rearrangement joins TRBV12-3 or TRBV12-4 to TRBJ1-6; 8 nucleotides line up with TRBD1. V lost 6 bases, J lost 10 bases, and 8 bases stayed unmatched. The CDR3 is made up of 14 amino acids. This chain's CDR3 is CASSTSGGGSPLHF. CDR3 DNA sequence: TGTGCCAGCAGCACCTCAGGGGGCGGGTCACCCCTCCACTTT.

This clonotype was picked up a small number of times. V gene TRBV5-1 combines with J gene TRBJ2-1; 7 bases agree with TRBD1. CDR1 is SGHRS, CDR2 YFSETQ, per germline. V trimming: 3 bases; J trimming: 4 bases; junction bases outside the gene matches: 10. This CDR3 is built from 16 residues. CDR3 DNA: TGCGCCAGCAGCTCAACAAGGGACAGTTTTTACAATGAGCAGTTCTTC. This codes for CASSSTRDSFYNEQFF.

V and J are TRBV12-3 or TRBV12-4 and TRBJ2-4; a weak D match, TRBD2 (5 bases). The CDR3 has 16 residues. V shed 2 bases and J shed 15 bases, with 26 bases lying between them. CDR3 coding DNA: TGTGCCAGCAGTTTAAGTTATAGTTCGGGGTTGGGTGTGTTGTACTTC. This gives the protein CASSLSYSSGLGVLYF.

This sequence joins TRBV4-3 and TRBJ2-7; TRBD1 agrees at 7 bases. With V trimmed by 3 bases and J by 2 bases, 13 bases remained unmatched. Germline loops: CDR1 LGHNA, CDR2 YSLEER. The CDR3 consists of 17 residues. The CDR3 coding sequence is TGCGCCAGCAGCCATCAACTCGCGACAGGGCAGCCCTACGAGCAGTACTTC. Protein sequence: CASSHQLATGQPYEQYF.

The chain carries TRBV27 and TRBJ1-4; 9 nucleotides align to TRBD1. The germline gives CDR1 MNHEY, CDR2 SMNVEV (reference sequence). The ends lost 5 bases at V and 7 bases at J; junction bases unmatched: 8. There are 15 residues in the CDR3. The CDR3 DNA reads TGTGCCAGCAGTCACGACGGGACAGGGTCTGAAAAACTGTTTTTT. Translated, it gives CASSHDGTGSEKLFF.